This T cell receptor (beta chain) was found in a study of shared clonotypes between healthy human individuals. The assay was immunoSEQ multiplex PCR, and TCRdb's table has in-frame clones only and misses some. The table has around 980,000 clones, around 82% seen once. The CDR3 consists of 14 residues. V was cut by 7 bases and J by 1 base, with 13 bases left in between. The germline V gene encodes CDR1 MDHEN and CDR2 SYDVKM. This clone was seen a handful of times. The rearrangement joins TRBV28 to TRBJ1-1; no firm D call. The sequenced sample consisted of memory CD4+ T cells from PBMCs. Indicated subset: CD45RA-negative fraction. This receptor was taken from a man in his late teens or twenties in good health. Some clones in this sample may be carry-over from other donors' samples. The chain's CDR3 is CASTPSVGNTEAFF. The CDR3 DNA is TGTGCCAGCACGCCGTCGGTAGGGAACACTGAAGCTTTCTTT.